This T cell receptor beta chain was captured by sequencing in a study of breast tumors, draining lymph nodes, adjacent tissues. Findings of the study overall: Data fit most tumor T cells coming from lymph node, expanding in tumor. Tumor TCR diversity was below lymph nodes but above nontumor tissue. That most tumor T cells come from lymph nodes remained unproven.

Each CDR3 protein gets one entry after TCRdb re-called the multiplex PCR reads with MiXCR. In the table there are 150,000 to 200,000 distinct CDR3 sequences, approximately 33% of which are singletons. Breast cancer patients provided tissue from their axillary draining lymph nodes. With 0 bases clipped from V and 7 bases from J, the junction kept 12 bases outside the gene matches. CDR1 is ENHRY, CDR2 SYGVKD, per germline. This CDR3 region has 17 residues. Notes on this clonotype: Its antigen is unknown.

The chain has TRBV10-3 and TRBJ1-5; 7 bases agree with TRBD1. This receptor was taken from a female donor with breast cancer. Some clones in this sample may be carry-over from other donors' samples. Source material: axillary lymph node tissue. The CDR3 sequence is CAISESGQNVYEQPQHF. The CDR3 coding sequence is TGTGCCATCAGTGAGTCGGGACAGAACGTCTACGAGCAGCCCCAGCATTTT.